Each of the 27 T cell receptor beta chains below was sequenced from the same sample in a study of blood T cell repertoires in COVID-19. Method: immunoSEQ multiplex PCR; TCRdb's copy keeps in-frame clones and lacks some. This table has 200,000 to 250,000 clones, 70% to 90% appearing once. Sequencing was done on a sample of PBMCs or T cells enriched from blood (not recorded which). Receptors originate from a woman in her thirties or forties with acute COVID-19.

On this clone: Other DNA sequences in the same sample also yield this CDR3. CDR3: CASSPGQGQETQYF. The CDR3 nucleotides read TGTGCCAGCAGCCCAGGACAGGGCCAAGAGACCCAGTACTTC. V gene TRBV5-8 combines with J gene TRBJ2-5; TRBD1 aligns across 8 bases. V was clipped by 4 bases and J by 1 base; unmatched bases: 3. CDR3 size: 14 residues. Germline CDR1 reads SGHTS; CDR2 reads YDEGEE.

The J gene is TRBJ1-3, the V gene TRBV7-6; weak D call: TRBD1 (5 bases). This CDR3 region has 19 residues. The V end was cut by 2 bases, the J end by 0 bases, with 20 bases between. CDR1 is SGHVS, CDR2 FNYEAQ, per germline. CDR3 DNA: TGTGCCAGCAGCTTAATGGGGGGATACCGGAGACACTCTGGAAACACCATATATTTT. Translation gives CASSLMGGYRRHSGNTIYF.

The gene calls are TRBV30 and TRBJ2-3; 11 nucleotides match TRBD2. CDR1 and CDR2 (germline): GTSNPN, SVGIG (reference sequence). V shed 3 bases and J 4 bases; nucleotides not matched to a gene: 6. The length of the CDR3 is 15 residues. CDR3 loop: CAWRDSGRVADTQYF. The CDR3 DNA follows: TGTGCCTGGAGGGATAGCGGGAGGGTTGCAGATACGCAGTATTTT. Full variable domain (missing parts from reference TRBV30 and TRBJ2-3): SQTIHQWPATLVQPVGSPLSLECTVEGTSNPNLYWYRQAAGRGLQLLFYSVGIGQISSEVPQNLSASRPQDRQFILSSKKLLLSDSGFYLCAWRDSGRVADTQYFGPGTRLTVL.

This clone was observed a few times. The chain uses TRBV6-5 and TRBJ1-6, with D unresolved. Trimming took off 8 bases at V and 0 bases at J, with 8 bases between the two ends. This CDR3 comprises 14 residues. Germline loops: CDR1 MNHEY, CDR2 SVGAGI. This CDR3 is CASQDRSYNSPLHF. For the CDR3, the DNA is TGTGCCAGCCAGGATCGCTCCTATAATTCACCCCTCCACTTT.

The J gene is TRBJ2-2, the V gene TRBV14; TRBD1 might be the D (6 bases). The CDR3 covers 15 residues. The germline V and J ends were trimmed by 1 base and 5 bases, with 11 bases remaining between them. CDR1 and CDR2 (germline): SGHDN, FVKESK. The CDR3, as DNA: TGTGCCAGCAGCCAAGCCCTGCAGGGGACCGGGGAGCTGTTTTTT. It specifies CASSQALQGTGELFF. Full variable domain (missing parts from reference TRBV14 and TRBJ2-2): EAGVTQFPSHSVIEKGQTVTLRCDPISGHDNLYWYRRVMGKEIKFLLHFVKESKQDESGMPNNRFLAERTGGTYSTLKVQPAELEDSGVYFCASSQALQGTGELFFGEGSRLTVL.

Only one count was recorded for this clone. The chain joins TRBV7-3 to TRBJ2-1; a possible D gene is TRBD2 (6 bases). V lost 4 bases and J 4 bases, leaving 17 bases between the germline ends. The CDR3 contains 16 residues. Germline V gene lookup returns CDR1 SGHTA and CDR2 FQGTGA. The CDR3 DNA sequence: TGTGCCAGCAGCTCCAGCCGGACTATACGATACAATGAGCAGTTCTTC. Translation gives CASSSSRTIRYNEQFF.

The genes are TRBV28 and TRBJ2-7; TRBD2 aligns across 13 bases. The trim removed 5 bases at V and 7 bases at J, leaving 14 bases unmatched. Germline CDR1 and CDR2: MDHEN and SYDVKM. CDR3 length: 17 residues. CDR3 nucleotides: TGTGCCAGCAGTCCCCCGACTAGCGGGAGGAGGGTAAGGGAGCAGTACTTC. This gives the protein CASSPPTSGRRVREQYF. The variable domain in full, completed from reference TRBV28 and TRBJ2-7, reads DVKVTQSSRYLVKRTGEKVFLECVQDMDHENMFWYRQDPGLGLRLIYFSYDVKMKEKGDIPEGYSVSREKKERFSLILESASTNQTSMYLCASSPPTSGRRVREQYFGPGTRLTVT.

J is TRBJ2-1 and V is TRBV7-9; 7 bases agree with TRBD1. Germline V CDR1 and CDR2: SEHNR, FQNEAQ (reference sequence). CDR3 length: 15 amino acids. J gave up 0 bases and V 5 bases, and 4 bases lay outside the gene matches. This chain's CDR3 is CASSPRGNSYNEQFF. The CDR3 DNA reads as TGTGCCAGCAGCCCCAGGGGGAACTCCTACAATGAGCAGTTCTTC.

The rearrangement links TRBV13 to TRBJ1-3, with TRBD1 matching 8 bases. The CDR3 runs 16 residues. The J segment lost 2 bases and the V segment lost 0 bases, leaving 3 bases of the junction unmatched. CDR1 PRHDT and CDR2 FYEKMQ come from the germline V gene (reference sequence). In nucleotides, the CDR3 is TGTGCCAGCAGCTTAGGCACAGGGGGAACTGGAAACACCATATATTTT. Translating it yields CASSLGTGGTGNTIYF.

Only one count was recorded for this clone. V gene TRBV7-3 combines with J gene TRBJ2-2; D uncertain. The CDR3 totals 13 residues. The V end lost 2 bases, the J end lost 6 bases, and 7 bases lay between the germline ends. The germline V gene encodes CDR1 SGHTA and CDR2 FQGTGA. The CDR3: CASSLLSPGELFF. CDR3 nucleotide sequence: TGTGCCAGCAGCTTATTATCCCCCGGGGAGCTGTTTTTT.

Written as DNA, the CDR3 is TGTGCCAGCAGCCCAAACAGGGGGCAGGACACTGAAGCTTTCTTT. Amino acids: CASSPNRGQDTEAFF. The gene calls are TRBV7-3 and TRBJ1-1; 9 nucleotides match TRBD1. Looked up from germline, CDR1 is SGHTA and CDR2 is FQGTGA. The CDR3 loop spans 15 amino acids. J lost 3 bases, V lost 5 bases, and 7 bases had no gene match.

The V and J genes are TRBV29-1 and TRBJ2-7; 9 bases are shared with TRBD2. V dropped 4 bases and J dropped 2; count of bases not matched to a gene: 12. CDR3 size: 16 residues. From germline, CDR1 is SQVTM and CDR2 ANQGSEA. This CDR3 reads CSVVKRGAIPTYEQYF. CDR3 DNA: TGCAGCGTTGTAAAGCGGGGGGCCATCCCCACCTACGAGCAGTACTTC.

V gene TRBV7-2 combines with J gene TRBJ2-5; TRBD2 aligns across 8 bases. Trimming cost V 5 bases and J 3 bases; bases outside gene matches: 8. There are 15 residues in the CDR3. Germline CDR1 and CDR2: SGHTA and FQGNSA. As DNA, the CDR3 is TGTGCCAGCAGCGCGCTAGCGGGCCGGGAAGAGACCCAGTACTTC. It encodes CASSALAGREETQYF.

This clone was counted only a few times. This chain connects TRBV29-1 to TRBJ2-7; the match to TRBD2 covers 7 bases. The CDR3 sequence is 12 residues long. V trimming: 7 bases; J trimming: 4 bases; junction bases outside the gene matches: 7. CDR1 SQVTM and CDR2 ANQGSEA come from the germline V gene. The DNA of the CDR3 is TGCAGCGCCGGGACGGGACTATACGAGCAGTACTTC. Translation: CSAGTGLYEQYF.

The V call is TRBV30, the J call TRBJ1-5; D not resolved. CDR3 length: 12 amino acids. V was trimmed by 5 bases and J by 1 base, leaving 6 bases between them. The germline gives CDR1 GTSNPN, CDR2 SVGIG (reference sequence). The CDR3 DNA reads TGTGCCTGGGGACGGAGCAATCAGCCCCAGCATTTT. It specifies CAWGRSNQPQHF. The complete variable domain, with remaining parts taken from reference TRBV30 and TRBJ1-5, reads SQTIHQWPATLVQPVGSPLSLECTVEGTSNPNLYWYRQAAGRGLQLLFYSVGIGQISSEVPQNLSASRPQDRQFILSSKKLLLSDSGFYLCAWGRSNQPQHFGDGTRLSIL.

The chain couples TRBV7-3 to TRBJ2-3; perhaps TRBD2 as D (6 bases). The CDR3 runs 14 residues. Trimming pared 4 bases from V and 1 base from J, leaving 9 bases between. CDR1 and CDR2 (germline): SGHTA, FQGTGA. The CDR3, as DNA: TGTGCCAGCAGCTCGGGGGATGGCACAGATACGCAGTATTTT. Translated: CASSSGDGTDTQYF.

V usage is TRBV30 and J usage is TRBJ1-2; the D gene is possibly TRBD1 (5 bases). The CDR3 totals 13 residues. In germline, CDR1 is GTSNPN, CDR2 SVGIG (reference sequence). Trimming removed 2 bases at V and 2 bases at J, with 9 bases between. In nucleotides, the CDR3 is TGTGCCTGGAGTTTTCCAGGGAACTATGGCTACACCTTC. This sequence encodes CAWSFPGNYGYTF.

This chain connects TRBV9 to TRBJ1-2; 7 nucleotides agree with TRBD1. Germline CDR1 SGDLS, CDR2 YYNGEE. The CDR3 contains 15 residues. The V and J ends lost 4 bases and 2 bases, in that order; junction bases with no gene match: 8. CDR3 bases: TGTGCCAGCAGCCGGACCCTACAGGGGAACTATGGCTACACCTTC. Its protein product is CASSRTLQGNYGYTF.

This chain links TRBV7-8 with TRBJ2-6, with D uncertain. CDR3 size: 14 residues. Trimming removed 5 bases from V and 0 bases from J, with 5 bases in between. Germline V gene sequence: CDR1 SGHVS, CDR2 FQNEAQ. This chain's CDR3 is CASSPSSGANVLTF. The DNA of the CDR3 is TGTGCCAGCAGCCCCAGCTCTGGGGCCAACGTCCTGACTTTC.

V is TRBV2 and J is TRBJ1-2; 7 bases line up with TRBD1. Germline CDR1 SNHLY, CDR2 FYNNEI. J lost 4 bases, V lost 0 bases, and 2 bases had no gene match. CDR3 length: 14 residues. The CDR3: CASSEAAGGYGYTF. The CDR3, as DNA: TGTGCCAGCAGTGAAGCGGCAGGGGGCTATGGCTACACCTTC.

The chain combines TRBV30 with TRBJ1-4; a weak D match, TRBD1 (6 bases). The ends were cut back, 1 base at V and 8 bases at J, with 11 bases in the middle. Germline CDR1 is GTSNPN and CDR2 is SVGIG (reference sequence). The CDR3 loop spans 13 amino acids. CDR3 region: CAWSGGGREKLFF. Here the CDR3 DNA reads TGTGCCTGGAGTGGGGGGGGCCGGGAAAAACTGTTTTTT.

This chain uses TRBV27 with TRBJ1-1; D is possibly TRBD1 (5 bases). The CDR3 covers 13 residues. V lost 6 bases to trimming and J lost 6 bases, with 14 bases between them. In germline, CDR1 is MNHEY, CDR2 SMNVEV (reference sequence). CDR3 sequence: CASSLWEGAEAFF. In nucleotides, the CDR3 is TGTGCCAGCAGCCTTTGGGAAGGGGCTGAAGCTTTCTTT.

This clone was counted between two and nine times. The chain recombines TRBV5-1 with TRBJ2-1, with 7 bases identical to TRBD2. V trimming: 4 bases; J trimming: 8 bases; junction bases outside the gene matches: 15. The germline V gene encodes CDR1 SGHRS and CDR2 YFSETQ. The CDR3 extends over 16 amino acids. CDR3 bases: TGCGCCAGCAGCACCTACGGACTAGGCCTTTTGGATGAGCAGTTCTTC. This encodes CASSTYGLGLLDEQFF.

J is TRBJ2-2 and V is TRBV5-1; D is ambiguous. The V end was cut by 2 bases, the J end by 2 bases, with 7 bases between. This CDR3 is 14 amino acids long. Looked up from germline, CDR1 is SGHRS and CDR2 is YFSETQ. This chain's CDR3 is CASSFLHNTGELFF. The CDR3 nucleotides read TGCGCCAGCAGCTTCTTACACAACACCGGGGAGCTGTTTTTT.

The V and J genes are TRBV24-1 and TRBJ1-4; D is uncertain. Trimming removed 4 bases at V and 4 bases at J, with 9 bases between. The CDR3 spans 14 residues. Germline V CDR1 and CDR2: KGHDR, SFDVKD. This CDR3 is CATSEEPVNEKLFF. CDR3 DNA sequence: TGTGCCACCAGTGAGGAGCCCGTTAATGAAAAACTGTTTTTT.

The CDR3 here is CASSVTGFAEAFF. DNA for the CDR3: TGTGCCAGCAGCGTAACGGGGTTCGCTGAAGCTTTCTTT. V and J are TRBV9 and TRBJ1-1; no clear D. The CDR3 covers 13 residues. The V and J ends lost 1 base and 6 bases respectively, with 10 bases between them. Germline values: CDR1 SGDLS, CDR2 YYNGEE.

The chain has TRBV3-1 (or the pseudogene TRBV3-2) and TRBJ2-2, with 15 bases matching TRBD2. This CDR3 has 19 amino acids. After removal of 3 bases from V and 4 bases from J, the junction contained 9 bases not matched to a gene. The germline V gene has CDR1 LGHDT and CDR2 YNNKEL (reference sequence). In DNA form, the CDR3 reads TGTGCCAGCAGCCATAGGACTAGCGGGGGGGTCCTCGGCACCGGGGAGCTGTTTTTT. It translates to CASSHRTSGGVLGTGELFF.